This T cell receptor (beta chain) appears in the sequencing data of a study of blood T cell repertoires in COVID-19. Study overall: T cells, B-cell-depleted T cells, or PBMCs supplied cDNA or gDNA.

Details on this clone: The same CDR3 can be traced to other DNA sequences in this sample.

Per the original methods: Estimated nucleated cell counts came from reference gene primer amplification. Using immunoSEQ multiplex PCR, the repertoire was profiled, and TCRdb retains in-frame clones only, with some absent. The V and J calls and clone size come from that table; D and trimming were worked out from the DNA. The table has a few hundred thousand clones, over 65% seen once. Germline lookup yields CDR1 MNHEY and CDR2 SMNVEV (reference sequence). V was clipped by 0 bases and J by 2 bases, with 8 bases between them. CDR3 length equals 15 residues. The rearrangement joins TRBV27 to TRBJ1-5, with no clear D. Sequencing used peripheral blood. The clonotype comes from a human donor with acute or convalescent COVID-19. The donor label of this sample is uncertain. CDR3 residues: CASSLSPQGNQPQHF. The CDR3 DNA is TGTGCCAGCAGTTTATCCCCCCAGGGCAATCAGCCCCAGCATTTT.